Detailed here is one T cell receptor (beta chain). This sample was included in a study of blood T cell repertoires in COVID-19. Across the whole study: The United States, Italy and Spain provided the acute and convalescent COVID-19 samples. In each case, the material was cDNA or gDNA derived from T cells, B-cell-depleted T cells, or PBMCs.

Germline V lookup: CDR1 SGHTA, CDR2 FQGNSA. V trimming: 3 bases; J trimming: 3 bases; junction bases outside the gene matches: 5. This CDR3 has 14 amino acids. Original analysis: Nucleated cell number was recorded as an estimate derived from reference gene primer amplification. The table came from immunoSEQ multiplex PCR; TCRdb's copy has only in-frame clones and leaves some out. V, J and clone size were drawn from that table, and D and trimming were deduced from the DNA. This table has fewer than 150,000 clones, approximately 88% appearing once. This receptor was identified in a human donor in a cohort sampled during active COVID-19. The chain has TRBV7-2 and TRBJ2-7, with 7 bases that match TRBD1. The sequenced sample consisted of peripheral blood. CDR3 loop: CASSFGTEFYEQYF. The CDR3 nucleotides are TGTGCCAGCAGCTTTGGGACAGAGTTCTACGAGCAGTACTTC.